A selection of T cell receptor beta chains follows, all from one sample in a study of control samples from healthy donors and cancer patients. Assay: immunoSEQ multiplex PCR; the TCRdb copy retains only in-frame clones and omits some. The table lists 170,000 or so clones, about 90% of them singletons. Sequenced material: blood. These TCRs come from a woman between 50 and 59 years old in good health. Each CDR3 is given with its conserved first and last residue. D genes are given only for firm matches. A row's size may be missing; if present it is once, few, many or a size class.

d_call j_call cdr3_length v_call clone_size cdr3_nt cdr3_aa
NA TRBJ2-3 15 TRBV18 NA TGTGCCAGCTCACCACCGTACAGGGAGACAGATACGCAGTATTTT CASSPPYRETDTQYF
NA TRBJ1-4 15 TRBV3-1/TRBV3-2 NA TGTGCCAGCAGCCAAGTCCGGTCAACTAATGAAAAACTGTTTTTT CASSQVRSTNEKLFF
NA TRBJ1-2 13 TRBV28 NA TGTGCCGTAGTGCGGGGGGAATTCCTTGGCTACACCTTC CAVVRGEFLGYTF
TRBD1 TRBJ1-6 14 TRBV6-5 NA TGTGCCAGCAGCCGGGGGACAGAGAATTCACCCCTCCACTTT CASSRGTENSPLHF
NA TRBJ1-2 13 TRBV10-1 few TGCGCCAGCAGTACCGCGTGGGGGCGGGGCTACACCTTC CASSTAWGRGYTF
NA TRBJ1-5 17 TRBV5-5 NA TGTGCCAGCAGCTCTACCGGGACGGTAATGATTGGTCAGCCCCAGCATTTT CASSSTGTVMIGQPQHF
NA TRBJ2-1 15 TRBV5-1 NA TGCGCCAGCAGCTTGAGTGGACTGACCTACAATGAGCAGTTCTTC CASSLSGLTYNEQFF
NA TRBJ2-7 14 TRBV11-1 NA TGTGCCAGCAGCTTATTGCCTAGAACCTACGAGCAGTACTTC CASSLLPRTYEQYF
NA TRBJ1-1 14 TRBV30 NA TGTGCCTGGAGGGGGCCGGGGAGCAACACTGAAGCTTTCTTT CAWRGPGSNTEAFF
TRBD2 TRBJ2-7 14 TRBV5-4 NA TGTGCCAGCAGCCGTGGGGGGACTAGCTACGAGCAGTACTTC CASSRGGTSYEQYF
TRBD1 TRBJ1-1 15 TRBV30 NA TGTGCCTTCCCCCTGATCGGGACAGGCATTACTGAAGCTTTCTTT CAFPLIGTGITEAFF
NA TRBJ1-6 16 TRBV15 NA TGTGCCACCAGCAGACCGGGAGAACAAATCAATTCACCCCTCCACTTT CATSRPGEQINSPLHF
TRBD1 TRBJ1-4 15 TRBV9 NA TGTGCCAGCAGCGGCGGACAGGGAGTTAATGAAAAACTGTTTTTT CASSGGQGVNEKLFF
TRBD1 TRBJ1-1 18 TRBV9 NA TGTGCCAGCAGCATAAAACCAGGGCAGGGGGCCGGGAGCACTGAAGCTTTCTTT CASSIKPGQGAGSTEAFF
TRBD1 TRBJ1-5 16 TRBV11-2 NA TGTGCCAGCAGCGAGACGACAGGGTCTAGCAATCAGCCCCAGCATTTT CASSETTGSSNQPQHF
TRBD1 TRBJ1-2 14 TRBV24-1 few TGTGCCGTCGCACAGGGGGCTTCGGACTATGGCTACACCTTC CAVAQGASDYGYTF
TRBD1 TRBJ1-5 15 TRBV27 NA TGTGCCAGCAGGGGGGGGGACAGACCTAATCAGCCCCAGCATTTT CASRGGDRPNQPQHF
TRBD1 TRBJ2-7 16 TRBV5-4 NA TGTGCCAGCAGCCCGACAGGGAACTCAGCCTCCTACGAGCAGTACTTC CASSPTGNSASYEQYF
TRBD1 TRBJ2-1 15 TRBV10-3 NA TGTGCCATCAGCTCGGGACAGGTCTCTGGGGGTGAGCAGTTCTTC CAISSGQVSGGEQFF
TRBD2 TRBJ2-7 13 TRBV27 NA TGTGCCAGCAGGGGCGGCGGGGGCTACGAGCAGTACTTC CASRGGGGYEQYF
TRBD1 TRBJ1-2 16 TRBV19 NA TGTGCCAGTAAGGTTGCGGGACAGGATACAATCTATGGCTACACCTTC CASKVAGQDTIYGYTF
NA TRBJ2-7 12 TRBV5-5 NA TGTGCCAGCAGCTTGAACATGGATGAGCAGTACTTC CASSLNMDEQYF
TRBD2 TRBJ2-1 22 TRBV3-1/TRBV3-2 NA TGTGCCAGCAGCCAAGACGGGCATTGGTCTAAGATCAGGACTAGCGGGAGCAATGAGCAGTTCTTC CASSQDGHWSKIRTSGSNEQFF
NA TRBJ2-5 17 TRBV24-1 NA TGTGCCACCAGTGCCCAGGGCGGGCGGGGTTCGGAAGAGACCCAGTACTTC CATSAQGGRGSEETQYF
TRBD1 TRBJ1-2 12 TRBV28 NA TGTGCCAGCAGTTTACAGGGGGCCGGCTACACCTTC CASSLQGAGYTF
TRBD2 TRBJ2-7 15 TRBV4-1 NA TGCGCCAGCAGCCAAGGCGGGCTAGCGGTCCCCGAGCAGTACTTC CASSQGGLAVPEQYF
TRBD1 TRBJ2-1 13 TRBV11-3 NA TGTGCCAGCAGCTTGGACAGGTACAATGAGCAGTTCTTC CASSLDRYNEQFF
NA TRBJ2-3 15 TRBV7-3 NA TGTGCCAGCAGCCAGTGGACAGAGAACACAGATACGCAGTATTTT CASSQWTENTDTQYF
NA TRBJ2-1 18 TRBV27 NA TGTGCCAGCAGTCCGACACCCCACTGGGGAGAGAATGACAATGAGCAGTTCTTC CASSPTPHWGENDNEQFF
NA TRBJ1-4 14 TRBV9 NA TGTGCCAGCAGCGTAGCGCACATAAATGAAAAACTGTTTTTT CASSVAHINEKLFF
TRBD1 TRBJ1-2 15 TRBV9 NA TGTGCCAGCAGCGGGTACAGGGGGCGCGTCCATGGCTACACCTTC CASSGYRGRVHGYTF
TRBD2 TRBJ2-1 17 TRBV27 NA TGTGCCAGCAGACCGCTTTCGTTGCAGCGGGGGGGCAATGAGCAGTTCTTC CASRPLSLQRGGNEQFF
TRBD1 TRBJ1-1 14 TRBV6-5 few TGTGCCAGCAGAGGACAGGGAAGGTTCACTGAAGCTTTCTTT CASRGQGRFTEAFF
TRBD1 TRBJ1-5 15 TRBV7-8 NA TGTGCCAGCAGCTACCAGGGGGGACCTAATCAGCCCCAGCATTTT CASSYQGGPNQPQHF
NA TRBJ2-4 12 TRBV6-2/TRBV6-3 NA TGTGCCAGCAGTTACGGTGGAAACATTCAGTACTTC CASSYGGNIQYF
NA TRBJ1-5 14 TRBV6-2/TRBV6-3 NA TGTGCCAGCAGTTCATCAGTGGGAAATCAGCCCCAGCATTTT CASSSSVGNQPQHF
TRBD2 TRBJ2-1 19 TRBV19 NA TGTGCCAGTAGTATAAAGGGACTAGCGGGTTACAGCTCCTACAATGAGCAGTTCTTC CASSIKGLAGYSSYNEQFF
NA TRBJ1-5 13 TRBV28 NA TGTGCCAGCAGTTTGAAGCCCCTCCCGGCCCAGCATTTT CASSLKPLPAQHF
TRBD1 TRBJ2-7 15 TRBV6-5 once TGTGCCAGCATTATTTATCGGACAGGGGGGTACGAGCAGTACTTC CASIIYRTGGYEQYF
TRBD2 TRBJ2-1 18 TRBV5-4 NA TGTGCCAGCAGCTTGGGCGGTGGACTAGCGGCCTCCTACAATGAGCAGTTCTTC CASSLGGGLAASYNEQFF
NA TRBJ2-1 11 TRBV4-3 once TGCGCCAGCAGCAACACACTGGAACAGTTCTTC CASSNTLEQFF
NA TRBJ1-3 17 TRBV30 NA TGTGCCTGGAGTGACGATCCTGGAGGGGAGACTGGAAACACCATATATTTT CAWSDDPGGETGNTIYF
NA TRBJ2-3 15 TRBV5-1 NA TGCGCCAGCAGCTTGGTGGTAGAAAACACAGATACGCAGTATTTT CASSLVVENTDTQYF
TRBD2 TRBJ2-1 18 TRBV6-6 once TGTGCCAGCAGTCCGGCTGGACTCACTAGCGGGGTGTCGGGAGAGCAGTTCTTC CASSPAGLTSGVSGEQFF
NA TRBJ2-5 14 TRBV6-2/TRBV6-3 once TGTGCCAGCAGTTTGGTTCCAGACAAAGAGACCCAGTACTTC CASSLVPDKETQYF
NA TRBJ1-2 13 TRBV29-1 NA TGCAGCGTCTATGACGGTTGGTCATATGGCTACACCTTC CSVYDGWSYGYTF
NA TRBJ2-7 13 TRBV9 NA TGTGCCAGCAGCGTAGCAGAGGCCTCCGAGCAGTACTTC CASSVAEASEQYF
NA TRBJ2-2 12 TRBV7-2 NA TGTGCCAGCACCGTGAACACCGGGGAGCTGTTTTTT CASTVNTGELFF